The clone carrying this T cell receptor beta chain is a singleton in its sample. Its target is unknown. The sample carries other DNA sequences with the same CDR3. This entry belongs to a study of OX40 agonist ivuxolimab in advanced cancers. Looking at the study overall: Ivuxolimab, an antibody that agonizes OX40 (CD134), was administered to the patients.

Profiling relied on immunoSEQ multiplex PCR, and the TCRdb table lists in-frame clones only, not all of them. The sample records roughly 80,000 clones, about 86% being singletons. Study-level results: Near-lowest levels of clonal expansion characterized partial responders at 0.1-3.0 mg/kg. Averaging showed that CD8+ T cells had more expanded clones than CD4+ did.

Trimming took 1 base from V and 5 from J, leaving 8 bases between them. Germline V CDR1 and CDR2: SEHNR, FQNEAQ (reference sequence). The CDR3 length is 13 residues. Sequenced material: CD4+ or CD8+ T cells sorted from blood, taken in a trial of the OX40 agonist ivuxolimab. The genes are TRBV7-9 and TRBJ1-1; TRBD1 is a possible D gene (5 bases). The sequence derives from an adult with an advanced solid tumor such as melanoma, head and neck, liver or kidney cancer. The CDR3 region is CASSLGGATEAFF. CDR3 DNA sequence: TGTGCCAGCAGCTTAGGCGGGGCGACTGAAGCTTTCTTT.